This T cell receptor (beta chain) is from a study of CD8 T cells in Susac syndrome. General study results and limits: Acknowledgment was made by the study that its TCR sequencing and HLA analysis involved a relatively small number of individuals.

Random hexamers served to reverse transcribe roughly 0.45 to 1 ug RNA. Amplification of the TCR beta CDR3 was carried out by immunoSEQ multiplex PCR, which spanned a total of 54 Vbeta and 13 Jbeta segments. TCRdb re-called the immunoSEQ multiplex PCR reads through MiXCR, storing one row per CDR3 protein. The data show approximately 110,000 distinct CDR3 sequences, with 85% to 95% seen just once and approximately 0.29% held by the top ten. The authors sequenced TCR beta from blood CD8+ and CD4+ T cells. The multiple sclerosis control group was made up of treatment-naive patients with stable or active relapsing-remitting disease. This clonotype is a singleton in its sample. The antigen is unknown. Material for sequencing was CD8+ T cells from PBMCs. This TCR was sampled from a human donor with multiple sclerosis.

DNA of the CDR3: TGTGCCAGCAGCTCGAACAGGGGCCAGGAGCAGTTCTTC. It is translated as CASSSNRGQEQFF. V is TRBV5-4 and J is TRBJ2-1; 7 nucleotides match TRBD1. The CDR3 runs 13 residues. CDR1 is SGHNT, CDR2 YYREEE, per germline (reference sequence). J gave up 10 bases and V 3 bases, and 7 bases lay outside the gene matches.